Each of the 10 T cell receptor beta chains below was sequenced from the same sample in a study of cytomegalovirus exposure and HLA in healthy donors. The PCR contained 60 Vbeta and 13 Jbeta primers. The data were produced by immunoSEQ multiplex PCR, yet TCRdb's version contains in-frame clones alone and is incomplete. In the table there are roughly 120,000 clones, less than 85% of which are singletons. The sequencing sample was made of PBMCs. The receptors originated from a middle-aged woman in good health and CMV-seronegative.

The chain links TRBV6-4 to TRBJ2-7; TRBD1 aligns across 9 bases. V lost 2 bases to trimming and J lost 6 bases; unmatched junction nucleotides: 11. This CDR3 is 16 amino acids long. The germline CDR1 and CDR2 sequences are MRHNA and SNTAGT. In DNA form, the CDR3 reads TGTGCCAGCAGTGACAGGTTAGGACAGGGGATCGGCGAGCAGTACTTC. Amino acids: CASSDRLGQGIGEQYF.

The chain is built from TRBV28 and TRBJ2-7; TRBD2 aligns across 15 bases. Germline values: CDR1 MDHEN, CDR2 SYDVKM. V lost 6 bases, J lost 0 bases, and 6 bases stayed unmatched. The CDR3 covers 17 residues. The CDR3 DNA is TGTGCCAGCAGGGGACTAGCGGGAGGCGGGGGCTCCTACGAGCAGTACTTC. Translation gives CASRGLAGGGGSYEQYF.

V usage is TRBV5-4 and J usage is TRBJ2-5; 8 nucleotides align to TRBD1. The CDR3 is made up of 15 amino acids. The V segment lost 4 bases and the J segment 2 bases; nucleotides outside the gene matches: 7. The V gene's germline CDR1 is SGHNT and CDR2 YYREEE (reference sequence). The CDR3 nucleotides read TGTGCCAGCAGCCTGGGGTACAGGGGGCAAGAGACCCAGTACTTC. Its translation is CASSLGYRGQETQYF.

The DNA for the CDR3 is TGCAGCGGGGGGGGGACAGGGGGCACTGAAGCTTTCTTT. Protein product: CSGGGTGGTEAFF. This rearrangement joins TRBV29-1 to TRBJ1-1, with 11 bases identical to TRBD1. Germline lookup yields CDR1 SQVTM and CDR2 ANQGSEA. CDR3 length equals 13 residues. V shed 7 bases, J shed 4 bases, and the junction held 5 bases outside the gene matches.

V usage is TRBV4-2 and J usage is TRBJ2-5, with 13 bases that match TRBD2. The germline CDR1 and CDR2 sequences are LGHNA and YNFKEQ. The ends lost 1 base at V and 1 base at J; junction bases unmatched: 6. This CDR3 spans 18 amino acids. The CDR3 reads CASSQGPGTSGVQETQYF. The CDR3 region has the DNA TGTGCCAGCAGCCAAGGTCCGGGGACTAGCGGGGTCCAAGAGACCCAGTACTTC.

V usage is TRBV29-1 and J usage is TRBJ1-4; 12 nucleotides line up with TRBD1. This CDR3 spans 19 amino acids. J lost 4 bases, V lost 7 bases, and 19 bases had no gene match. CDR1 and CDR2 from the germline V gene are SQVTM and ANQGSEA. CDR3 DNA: TGCAGCGCCTCGTACCTTGCTGGGACAGGGGGCGCCGGTAATGAAAAACTGTTTTTT. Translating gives CSASYLAGTGGAGNEKLFF.

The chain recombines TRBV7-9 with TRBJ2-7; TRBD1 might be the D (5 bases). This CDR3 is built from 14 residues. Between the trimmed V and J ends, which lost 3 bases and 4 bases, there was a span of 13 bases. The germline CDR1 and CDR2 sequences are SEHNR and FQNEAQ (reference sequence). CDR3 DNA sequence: TGTGCCAGCAGCTTGTCTGGGGCGCAGTACGAGCAGTACTTC. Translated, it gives CASSLSGAQYEQYF.

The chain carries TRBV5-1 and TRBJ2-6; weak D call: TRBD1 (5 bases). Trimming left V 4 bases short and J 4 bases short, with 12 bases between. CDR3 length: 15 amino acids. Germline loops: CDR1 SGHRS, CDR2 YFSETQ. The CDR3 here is CASSVQVSGANVLTF. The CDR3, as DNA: TGCGCCAGCAGCGTACAGGTGTCAGGGGCCAACGTCCTGACTTTC. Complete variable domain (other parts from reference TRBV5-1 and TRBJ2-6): KAGVTQTPRYLIKTRGQQVTLSCSPISGHRSVSWYQQTPGQGLQFLFEYFSETQRNKGNFPGRFSGRQFSNSRSEMNVSTLELGDSALYLCASSVQVSGANVLTFGAGSRLTVL.

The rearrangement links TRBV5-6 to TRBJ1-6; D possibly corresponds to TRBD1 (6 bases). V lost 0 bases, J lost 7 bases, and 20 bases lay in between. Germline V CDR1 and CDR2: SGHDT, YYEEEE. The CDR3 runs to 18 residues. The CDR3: CASSLVGRQETWNSPLHF. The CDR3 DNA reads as TGTGCCAGCAGCTTGGTGGGGCGACAGGAGACCTGGAATTCACCCCTCCACTTT.

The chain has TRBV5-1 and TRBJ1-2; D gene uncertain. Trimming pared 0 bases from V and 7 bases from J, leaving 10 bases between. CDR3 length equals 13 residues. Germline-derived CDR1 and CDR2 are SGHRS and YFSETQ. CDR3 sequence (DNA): TGCGCCAGCAGCTTGGAGGAGGTTTCTGGCTACACCTTC. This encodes CASSLEEVSGYTF. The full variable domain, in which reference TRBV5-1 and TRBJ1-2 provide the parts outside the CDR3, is KAGVTQTPRYLIKTRGQQVTLSCSPISGHRSVSWYQQTPGQGLQFLFEYFSETQRNKGNFPGRFSGRQFSNSRSEMNVSTLELGDSALYLCASSLEEVSGYTFGSGTRLTVV.